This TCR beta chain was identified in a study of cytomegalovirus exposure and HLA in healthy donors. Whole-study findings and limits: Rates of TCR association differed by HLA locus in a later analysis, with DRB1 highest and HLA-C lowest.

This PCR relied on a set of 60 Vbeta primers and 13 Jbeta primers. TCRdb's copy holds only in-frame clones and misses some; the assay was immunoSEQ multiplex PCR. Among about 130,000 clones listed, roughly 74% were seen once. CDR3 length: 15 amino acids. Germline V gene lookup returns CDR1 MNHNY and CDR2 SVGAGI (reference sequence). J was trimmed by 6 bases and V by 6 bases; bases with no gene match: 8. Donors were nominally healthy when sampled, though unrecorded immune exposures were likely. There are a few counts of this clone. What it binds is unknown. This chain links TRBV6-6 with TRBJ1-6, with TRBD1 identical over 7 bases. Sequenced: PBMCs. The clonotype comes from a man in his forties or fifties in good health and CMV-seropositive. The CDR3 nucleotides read TGTGCCAGCAGAGCCGACCAGGGGGTTAATTCACCCCTCCACTTT. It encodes CASRADQGVNSPLHF.